A single sample gave rise to the 17 T cell receptor beta chains below, sequenced in a study of T cell responses to AZD1222 COVID-19 vaccine. The repertoire was sequenced with immunoSEQ multiplex PCR; TCRdb's copy has only in-frame clones and lacks some. This sample yields tens of thousands of clones, of which around nine tenths are seen a single time; 4.2% belongs to the top ten. The source was peripheral blood, collected on day 0 of AZD1222 vaccination. The receptor source for this set is an adult in good health.

This clone was observed once. V gene TRBV6-5 combines with J gene TRBJ1-4, with D perhaps matching TRBD1 (6 bases). With 4 bases removed from V and 7 bases from J, the gap between germline ends came to 16 bases. CDR1 is MNHEY and CDR2 is SVGAGI in the germline V gene. The CDR3 runs 15 residues. The CDR3 spells CASSLGQWGREKLFF. The CDR3 DNA follows: TGTGCCAGCAGTTTAGGACAGTGGGGTCGTGAAAAACTGTTTTTT.

The chain couples TRBV7-6 to TRBJ1-1; TRBD1 agrees at 8 bases. V shed 5 bases, J shed 4 bases, and the junction held 6 bases outside the gene matches. The V gene's germline CDR1 is SGHVS and CDR2 FNYEAQ. CDR3 length equals 14 residues. The CDR3, as DNA: TGTGCCAGCAGCCCGGGACAGGTGACCACTGAAGCTTTCTTT. Residues: CASSPGQVTTEAFF.

The chain has TRBV14 and TRBJ2-2, with a possible D match to TRBD2 (6 bases). From germline, CDR1 is SGHDN and CDR2 FVKESK. Trimming removed 1 base from V and 4 bases from J, with 10 bases in between. The CDR3 covers 15 residues. CDR3 residues: CASSQVFGGTGELFF. The CDR3 DNA sequence: TGTGCCAGCAGCCAAGTTTTCGGGGGCACCGGGGAGCTGTTTTTT.

This clone was observed a single time. This chain connects TRBV7-8 to TRBJ1-6; D call uncertain. In germline, CDR1 is SGHVS, CDR2 FQNEAQ. This CDR3 spans 16 amino acids. The germline V and J ends were trimmed by 5 bases and 4 bases, with 15 bases remaining between them. The CDR3 loop is CASSTRDGGYNSPLHF. In DNA, the CDR3 is TGTGCCAGCAGCACGAGAGACGGTGGTTATAATTCACCCCTCCACTTT.

J is TRBJ1-1 and V is TRBV30, with D possibly matching TRBD1 (6 bases). V gave up 2 bases and J gave up 4 bases, with 11 bases separating them. The CDR3 consists of 13 residues. In germline, CDR1 is GTSNPN, CDR2 SVGIG (reference sequence). DNA for the CDR3: TGTGCCTGGAGTACAGGGTTGAGCACTGAAGCTTTCTTT. The encoded protein is CAWSTGLSTEAFF. Full variable domain (remainder filled in from reference TRBV30 and TRBJ1-1): SQTIHQWPATLVQPVGSPLSLECTVEGTSNPNLYWYRQAAGRGLQLLFYSVGIGQISSEVPQNLSASRPQDRQFILSSKKLLLSDSGFYLCAWSTGLSTEAFFGQGTRLTVV.

This clone was seen a handful of times. V and J are TRBV6-5 and TRBJ2-3; TRBD1 aligns across 9 bases. The CDR3 extends over 16 amino acids. CDR1 is MNHEY and CDR2 is SVGAGI in the germline V gene. Trimming took 4 bases from V and 3 from J; bases not matched to a gene: 8. The CDR3 region is CASSLGTGSGTDTQYF. The DNA of the CDR3 is TGTGCCAGCAGTTTAGGGACAGGGAGTGGAACAGATACGCAGTATTTT.

In this sample, this clone turned up once. V gene TRBV11-2 combines with J gene TRBJ1-3, with D perhaps TRBD1 (6 bases). This CDR3 is built from 15 residues. Trimming pared 3 bases from V and 4 bases from J, leaving 13 bases between. Germline values: CDR1 SGHAT, CDR2 FQNNGV. The CDR3 loop is CASSFGGLVGNTIYF. The CDR3 nucleotides read TGTGCCAGCAGCTTCGGGGGCCTGGTCGGAAACACCATATATTTT.

This clone was detected only once. The chain has TRBV6-6 and TRBJ1-3; no clear D gene. The CDR3 spans 11 residues. Trimming removed 6 bases at V and 8 bases at J, with 8 bases between. From germline, CDR1 is MNHNY and CDR2 SVGAGI (reference sequence). CDR3 sequence reads: CASSLGYTIYF. CDR3 DNA: TGTGCCAGCAGCCTGGGTTACACCATATATTTT.

In this sample, this clone turned up once. The genes are TRBV10-3 and TRBJ1-2, with 11 bases lining up with TRBD1. This CDR3 has 18 amino acids. Germline V gene data show CDR1 as ENHRY and CDR2 as SYGVKD. Trimming cost V 4 bases and J 3 bases; bases outside gene matches: 13. The CDR3 reads CAISGDDRDRGSHYGYTF. The CDR3 DNA reads TGTGCCATCAGTGGGGACGACCGGGACAGGGGGTCCCACTATGGCTACACCTTC.

The chain couples TRBV29-1 to TRBJ2-5, with 9 bases matching TRBD2. V was clipped by 5 bases and J by 1 base; unmatched bases: 5. This CDR3 is 14 amino acids long. Germline V gives CDR1 SQVTM, CDR2 ANQGSEA. CDR3 bases: TGCAGCGTTCTCACGACTAGCGGCCAAGAGACCCAGTACTTC. This encodes CSVLTTSGQETQYF.

This clone was detected once. The chain carries TRBV11-1 and TRBJ2-2; D remains ambiguous. V lost 8 bases, J lost 5 bases, and 12 bases lay in between. Germline V lookup: CDR1 SGHAT, CDR2 FQDESV (reference sequence). The CDR3 loop spans 13 amino acids. CDR3 sequence reads: CASGRIDTGELFF. The CDR3, as DNA: TGTGCCAGCGGGCGGATCGATACCGGGGAGCTGTTTTTT.

The V gene is TRBV19, the J gene TRBJ2-1, with a weak D call TRBD1 (5 bases). Germline CDR1 LNHDA, CDR2 SQIVND (reference sequence). Trimming removed 3 bases from V and 7 bases from J, with 13 bases in between. This CDR3 comprises 14 residues. The CDR3 DNA follows: TGTGCCAGTAGTATTTCGCAGGGATTGAATGAGCAGTTCTTC. Its translation is CASSISQGLNEQFF.

The chain has TRBV3-1 (or the pseudogene TRBV3-2) and TRBJ1-6; D uncertain. The germline gives CDR1 LGHDT, CDR2 YNNKEL (reference sequence). The V end was cut by 2 bases, the J end by 0 bases, with 8 bases between. This CDR3 has 16 amino acids. The CDR3, as DNA: TGTGCCAGCAGCCAAACCCGGAACTCCTATAATTCACCCCTCCACTTT. It is translated as CASSQTRNSYNSPLHF.

This chain uses TRBV9 with TRBJ2-3, with TRBD2 identical over 7 bases. V dropped 0 bases and J dropped 0; count of bases not matched to a gene: 10. The V gene's germline CDR1 is SGDLS and CDR2 YYNGEE. The CDR3 runs 18 residues. CDR3 amino acids: CASSVGLAVTASTDTQYF. In nucleotides, the CDR3 is TGTGCCAGCAGCGTAGGACTAGCCGTAACGGCTAGCACAGATACGCAGTATTTT.

The chain employs TRBV6-2 or TRBV6-3 and TRBJ1-2; D may be TRBD1 (6 bases). Trimming took 0 bases from V and 4 from J, leaving 6 bases between them. Germline V gives CDR1 MNHEY, CDR2 SVGEGT. The CDR3 consists of 13 residues. CDR3 sequence reads: CASSYSGGYGYTF. DNA for the CDR3: TGTGCCAGCAGTTACTCAGGGGGCTATGGCTACACCTTC.

This chain connects TRBV5-4 to TRBJ2-2, with D possibly being TRBD1 or TRBD2 (5 bases each). Trimming removed 4 bases from V and 1 base from J, with 17 bases in between. The CDR3 has 17 amino acids. Germline CDR1 is SGHNT and CDR2 is YYREEE (reference sequence). The CDR3 DNA is TGTGCCAGCAGCCCCGGGGCGAAGGTTATGAACACCGGGGAGCTGTTTTTT. This gives the protein CASSPGAKVMNTGELFF.

The V gene is TRBV7-9, the J gene TRBJ1-5, with a possible D match to TRBD1 (5 bases). CDR1 is SEHNR, CDR2 FQNEAQ, per germline (reference sequence). The V end lost 5 bases, the J end lost 4 bases, and 9 bases lay between the germline ends. CDR3 size: 13 residues. The CDR3 protein is CASSRDGNQPQHF. The CDR3 DNA is TGTGCCAGCAGCCGGGACGGGAATCAGCCCCAGCATTTT.